The next 28 T cell receptor beta chains were all read from a single sample in a study of blood T cell repertoires in COVID-19 (dated by TCRdb to about 2020). Libraries came from the immunoSEQ multiplex PCR assay. TCRdb's version of the immuneACCESS table is confined to in-frame rearrangements and falls short of the full clone set. An unresolved V gene accounts for under half of the shortfall where checked; the remainder is of unknown origin. In this sample the table shows 120,000 to 150,000 clones, about 82% of which occur a single time. The ten largest clones add up to around 6.2% of the sample. The specimen sequenced was PBMCs or T cells enriched from blood (not recorded which). Receptor source: a woman between 40 and 55 years old who had recovered from COVID-19.

The rearrangement links TRBV19 to TRBJ2-7; TRBD2 aligns across 8 bases. The CDR3 loop spans 15 amino acids. V was pared by 4 bases and J by 0 bases, with 5 bases of the junction left unmatched. The germline V gene encodes CDR1 LNHDA and CDR2 SQIVND (reference sequence). CDR3: CASSTGGSGSYEQYF. CDR3 DNA sequence: TGTGCCAGTAGTACGGGGGGGAGCGGCTCCTACGAGCAGTACTTC.

This clone has just a few counts. The chain carries TRBV12-3 or TRBV12-4 and TRBJ2-1; 7 bases map to TRBD1. This CDR3 has 12 residues. The ends lost 6 bases at V and 8 bases at J; junction bases unmatched: 4. The CDR3 DNA follows: TGTGCCAGCAGCTTGACAGGGTATGAGCAGTTCTTC. It yields the protein CASSLTGYEQFF.

The chain is built from TRBV15 and TRBJ2-1, with 10 bases fitting TRBD2. With 1 base clipped from V and 1 base from J, the junction kept 4 bases outside the gene matches. In germline, CDR1 is LNHNV, CDR2 YYDKDF (reference sequence). The CDR3 is 17 amino acids. In DNA form, the CDR3 reads TGTGCCACCAGCAGAGGGGTAGCGGGAGGATCCTACAATGAGCAGTTCTTC. Amino acids: CATSRGVAGGSYNEQFF. The full variable domain, completed using reference TRBV15 and TRBJ2-1, is DAMVIQNPRYQVTQFGKPVTLSCSQTLNHNVMYWYQQKSSQAPKLLFHYYDKDFNNEADTPDNFQSRRPNTSFCFLDIRSPGLGDTAMYLCATSRGVAGGSYNEQFFGPGTRLTVL.

The chain combines TRBV7-9 with TRBJ2-3, with 8 nucleotides matching TRBD1. The germline CDR1 and CDR2 sequences are SEHNR and FQNEAQ (reference sequence). After removal of 4 bases from V and 2 bases from J, the junction contained 8 bases not matched to a gene. This CDR3 comprises 16 residues. The CDR3 DNA reads TGTGCCAGCAGCTGGTCCAGGGGGCGACCCACAGATACGCAGTATTTT. Protein: CASSWSRGRPTDTQYF. Full variable domain (outside the CDR3, taken from reference TRBV7-9 and TRBJ2-3): DTGVSQNPRHKITKRGQNVTFRCDPISEHNRLYWYRQTLGQGPEFLTYFQNEAQLEKSRLLSDRFSAERPKGSFSTLEIQRTEQGDSAMYLCASSWSRGRPTDTQYFGPGTRLTVL.

The chain combines TRBV30 with TRBJ1-5; tentative D call: TRBD1 (5 bases). The germline V gene encodes CDR1 GTSNPN and CDR2 SVGIG (reference sequence). The V and J ends lost 4 bases and 0 bases respectively, with 10 bases between them. The CDR3 loop spans 14 amino acids. The CDR3 spells CAWTGRVSNQPQHF. Written as DNA, the CDR3 is TGTGCCTGGACTGGCAGGGTTAGCAATCAGCCCCAGCATTTT.

As concerns this clone: At one of its ends the junction is not consistent with the germline gene, which may arise from a read error. The chain carries TRBV19 and TRBJ1-1; 7 bases line up with TRBD1. This CDR3 region has 11 residues. CDR1 is LNHDA and CDR2 is SQIVND in the germline V gene (reference sequence). The CDR3 reads CASKVTGPPLF. CDR3 coding DNA: TGTGCCAGTAAGGTGACAGGGCCCCCTTTATTT.

The chain couples TRBV5-1 to TRBJ1-4; D is unclear. The length of the CDR3 is 12 residues. In germline, CDR1 is SGHRS, CDR2 YFSETQ. The ends were cut back, 5 bases at V and 7 bases at J, with 9 bases in the middle. In DNA form, the CDR3 reads TGCGCCAGCAGGATGAATAGTGAAAAACTGTTTTTT. It yields the protein CASRMNSEKLFF.

The chain recombines TRBV6-2 or TRBV6-3 with TRBJ2-2, with TRBD1 identical over 9 bases. The trim removed 5 bases at V and 6 bases at J, leaving 1 base unmatched. There are 13 residues in the CDR3. The germline V gene encodes CDR1 MNHEY and CDR2 SVGEGT. DNA for the CDR3: TGTGCCAGCAGTAGACAGGGGGCCGGGGAGCTGTTTTTT. Protein product: CASSRQGAGELFF.

The V call is TRBV29-1, the J call TRBJ2-3; 11 positions match TRBD2. Germline loops: CDR1 SQVTM, CDR2 ANQGSEA. Losses at the gene ends were 2 bases for V and 2 bases for J; bases not matched to a gene: 9. There are 17 residues in the CDR3. The CDR3 loop is CSVEITSGGLHTDTQYF. Written as DNA, the CDR3 is TGCAGCGTTGAAATAACTAGCGGGGGACTACACACAGATACGCAGTATTTT.

This clone occurred a few times. The rearrangement links TRBV3-1 (or the pseudogene TRBV3-2) to TRBJ2-6; D uncertain. Germline CDR1 reads LGHDT; CDR2 reads YNNKEL (reference sequence). This CDR3 comprises 15 residues. The germline V and J ends were trimmed by 0 bases and 2 bases, with 5 bases remaining between them. CDR3 region: CASSQDRPGANVLTF. Here the CDR3 DNA reads TGTGCCAGCAGCCAAGATCGTCCTGGGGCCAACGTCCTGACTTTC.

The gene calls are TRBV4-1 and TRBJ1-1; 7 bases match TRBD1. This CDR3 has 15 residues. Looked up from germline, CDR1 is MGHRA and CDR2 is YSYEKL. V gave up 4 bases and J gave up 5 bases; unmatched junction bases: 10. The CDR3 sequence: CASSLRGQGGTEAFF. CDR3 in DNA: TGCGCCAGCAGCCTAAGAGGTCAGGGGGGTACTGAAGCTTTCTTT.

This chain uses TRBV5-8 with TRBJ2-7, with a possible D match to TRBD2 (6 bases). The CDR3 is 13 amino acids. V lost 9 bases and J lost 6, with 19 bases in between. Germline V lookup: CDR1 SGHTS, CDR2 YDEGEE. The CDR3 spells CATSVTRASEQYF. Written as DNA, the CDR3 is TGTGCCACTTCCGTGACTAGGGCAAGCGAGCAGTACTTC.

The V call is TRBV5-1, the J call TRBJ2-3; 9 bases line up with TRBD2. The V and J ends lost 2 bases and 1 base, in that order; junction bases with no gene match: 2. From germline, CDR1 is SGHRS and CDR2 YFSETQ. The CDR3 runs 15 residues. In DNA, the CDR3 is TGCGCCAGCAGCTTTGAGCGGGGGGGCACAGATACGCAGTATTTT. Translated, it gives CASSFERGGTDTQYF.

The chain uses TRBV4-1 and TRBJ2-7; 13 bases are shared with TRBD2. The V and J ends lost 4 bases and 4 bases, in that order; junction bases with no gene match: 4. The CDR3 has 15 residues. CDR1 is MGHRA and CDR2 is YSYEKL in the germline V gene. As DNA, the CDR3 is TGCGCCAGCAGCCGAGGGACTAGCGGGGCATACGAGCAGTACTTC. Translating it yields CASSRGTSGAYEQYF.

Here the CDR3 DNA reads TGTGCCAGCAGCGTAGGGGCCAGGGGGCGCTTCTACGAGCAGTACTTC. Protein product: CASSVGARGRFYEQYF. The V call is TRBV9, the J call TRBJ2-7; 8 positions match TRBD1. The CDR3 covers 16 residues. The trim removed 0 bases at V and 3 bases at J, leaving 8 bases unmatched. The germline gives CDR1 SGDLS, CDR2 YYNGEE.

For the CDR3, the DNA is TGCGCCAGCAGCTTGGTTCGTTTGAACACTGAAGCTTTCTTT. The encoded protein is CASSLVRLNTEAFF. The gene calls are TRBV5-1 and TRBJ1-1; no clear D gene. Between the trimmed V and J ends, which lost 0 bases and 0 bases, there was a span of 6 bases. Germline CDR1 and CDR2: SGHRS and YFSETQ. This CDR3 spans 14 amino acids.

The table lists this clone with a count of one. The V and J genes are TRBV18 and TRBJ2-7; 7 nucleotides match TRBD1. The CDR3 loop spans 15 amino acids. The germline V gene has CDR1 KGHSH and CDR2 LQKENI. With V trimmed by 6 bases and J by 2 bases, 10 bases remained unmatched. CDR3 sequence reads: CASSIGAGGTYEQYF. The CDR3 DNA follows: TGTGCCAGCTCCATAGGTGCAGGGGGAACCTACGAGCAGTACTTC. Full variable domain (rest looked up from reference TRBV18 and TRBJ2-7): NAGVMQNPRHLVRRRGQEARLRCSPMKGHSHVYWYRQLPEEGLKFMVYLQKENIIDESGMPKERFSAEFPKEGPSILRIQQVVRGDSAAYFCASSIGAGGTYEQYFGPGTRLTVT.

The chain is built from TRBV4-1 and TRBJ2-2; 9 nucleotides align to TRBD2. V was clipped by 10 bases and J by 9 bases; unmatched bases: 12. CDR1 is MGHRA, CDR2 YSYEKL, per germline. The CDR3 contains 14 residues. The CDR3, as DNA: TGCGCCACCCAGACTAGCGGCCACTCCCGGGAGCTGTTTTTT. Its translation: CATQTSGHSRELFF.

The rearrangement uses TRBV25-1 and TRBJ2-7; 8 bases agree with TRBD1. The CDR3 covers 15 residues. In germline, CDR1 is MGHDK, CDR2 SYGVNS. The V and J ends lost 2 bases and 0 bases, in that order; junction bases with no gene match: 3. The CDR3 spells CASSEVQGVSYEQYF. The CDR3 DNA reads TGTGCCAGCAGTGAAGTACAGGGGGTCTCCTACGAGCAGTACTTC.

The chain links TRBV5-1 to TRBJ2-5; unclear D gene. The V and J ends lost 1 base and 5 bases respectively, with 12 bases between them. From germline, CDR1 is SGHRS and CDR2 YFSETQ. The CDR3 consists of 14 residues. DNA for the CDR3: TGCGCCAGCAGCTTGTATGACTTTACGGAGACCCAGTACTTC. This gives the protein CASSLYDFTETQYF.

The genes are TRBV7-9 and TRBJ2-2; D gene unclear. The germline V and J ends were trimmed by 5 bases and 4 bases, with 8 bases remaining between them. In germline, CDR1 is SEHNR, CDR2 FQNEAQ (reference sequence). The CDR3 is 13 amino acids. In DNA, the CDR3 is TGTGCCAGCAGCCTTAGTCGCACCGGGGAGCTGTTTTTT. This gives the protein CASSLSRTGELFF.

V usage is TRBV4-1 and J usage is TRBJ1-5; 11 positions agree with TRBD1. The length of the CDR3 is 16 residues. V shed 0 bases and J 5 bases; nucleotides not matched to a gene: 3. CDR1 is MGHRA, CDR2 YSYEKL, per germline. The CDR3 spells CASSQDWTGGHQPQHF. CDR3 sequence (DNA): TGCGCCAGCAGCCAAGACTGGACAGGGGGCCATCAGCCCCAGCATTTT.

The rearrangement links TRBV30 to TRBJ1-1; TRBD1 matches 10 bases. Germline lookup yields CDR1 GTSNPN and CDR2 SVGIG (reference sequence). Trimming at V came to 8 bases and at J to 3 bases, leaving 3 bases not matched to a gene. The CDR3 contains 12 residues. CDR3 residues: CAGGQGYTEAFF. CDR3 nucleotides: TGTGCCGGGGGACAGGGGTACACTGAAGCTTTCTTT. Variable domain in full (rest from reference TRBV30 and TRBJ1-1): SQTIHQWPATLVQPVGSPLSLECTVEGTSNPNLYWYRQAAGRGLQLLFYSVGIGQISSEVPQNLSASRPQDRQFILSSKKLLLSDSGFYLCAGGQGYTEAFFGQGTRLTVV.

The chain links TRBV19 to TRBJ1-5; D not certain. Germline V gene data show CDR1 as LNHDA and CDR2 as SQIVND (reference sequence). CDR3 length equals 13 residues. Between the trimmed V and J ends, which lost 6 bases and 7 bases, there was a span of 13 bases. CDR3 sequence (DNA): TGTGCCAGTAGCCCAGTTTCGGGGCAGCCCCAGCATTTT. Its protein product is CASSPVSGQPQHF.

This clone turned up a few times. The V call is TRBV6-2 or TRBV6-3, the J call TRBJ2-5; the match to TRBD2 covers 7 bases. Germline CDR1 MNHEY, CDR2 SVGEGT. The junction had 6 bases not matched to a gene; V was cut back by 2 bases and J by 0 bases. This CDR3 has 16 amino acids. The CDR3 sequence is CASSYGRLADQETQYF. The CDR3 DNA sequence: TGTGCCAGCAGTTACGGCAGACTAGCAGACCAAGAGACCCAGTACTTC.

The rearrangement links TRBV11-2 to TRBJ1-2, with TRBD1 matching over 7 bases. From germline, CDR1 is SGHAT and CDR2 FQNNGV. V trimming: 1 base; J trimming: 5 bases; junction bases outside the gene matches: 7. The CDR3 covers 15 residues. CDR3 region: CASSLGADRAYGYTF. The CDR3 DNA reads as TGTGCCAGCAGCTTAGGGGCCGACAGGGCTTATGGCTACACCTTC.

A few counts support this clone. The chain couples TRBV27 to TRBJ2-1; the match to TRBD2 covers 8 bases. The germline gives CDR1 MNHEY, CDR2 SMNVEV (reference sequence). The CDR3 extends over 13 amino acids. Trimming removed 8 bases from V and 7 bases from J; junction bases left unmatched: 7. CDR3 in amino acids: CASCSGRSNEQFF. The CDR3 bases are TGTGCCAGCTGCAGCGGGAGATCGAATGAGCAGTTCTTC.

The chain employs TRBV29-1 and TRBJ2-1, with 11 nucleotides matching TRBD2. The CDR3 covers 14 residues. V trimming: 6 bases; J trimming: 3 bases; junction bases outside the gene matches: 4. CDR1 and CDR2 from the germline V gene are SQVTM and ANQGSEA. The CDR3, as DNA: TGCAGCGTGGTAGCGGGAGGGTACTACAATGAGCAGTTCTTC. Protein product: CSVVAGGYYNEQFF.